This T cell receptor (beta chain) stems from a study of MAIT cells during Salmonella Paratyphi A infection (dated by TCRdb to about 2017). A note on the overall study: A single dose of 1-5x10^3 CFU of S. Paratyphi A strain NVGH308 was swallowed by adult volunteers aged 18 to 60. Diagnosed volunteers received ciprofloxacin 500 mg twice daily for 14 days starting at diagnosis.

The CDR3 spans 13 residues, from the cysteine through the phenylalanine. The CDR3 DNA has 39 bases and is translated from base 1. The V and J ends are trimmed by 1 base and 6 bases, leaving 10 bases between them. The germline V gene specifies SGHRS as CDR1 and YFSETQ as CDR2. Study-wide findings and limitations: Diagnosed volunteers showed more expansion or contraction among top five MAIT clonotypes than healthy controls (about 0.54 versus 0.13), suggesting infection-driven repertoire reshaping. From baseline to mid-infection, the space taken up by over-represented MAIT clonotypes dropped significantly (roughly 0.18 to 0.096), whereas no significant difference was seen post-infection. MAIT cell TRBV usage was oligoclonal with a preference for TRBV20 and TRBV6, and infection did not appear to change this usage. Although the availability of volunteer samples limited sample sizes, the sizes were judged adequate for detecting differences between groups.

Taken with the paper, the label for time point translates to: mid-infection, around enteric fever diagnosis. Using flow cytometry, MAIT cells, defined as Valpha7.2+ CD161+ T cells, were identified and sorted. Circulating MAIT cell TCRbeta repertoires were profiled longitudinally in more than 5 volunteers who developed enteric fever after controlled oral challenge with live Salmonella Paratyphi A. Each diagnosed volunteer contributed MAIT cell samples at pre-infection, mid-infection and post-infection timepoints. Enteric fever was diagnosed on the basis of Paratyphi A bacteremia and/or persistent fever above 38 degrees C lasting more than 12 hours. Challenged volunteers were diagnosed with infection sometime between day 4 and day 7 after challenge. For RNA extraction, between about 4,500 and 10,000 MAIT cells from each sample were sorted straight into RNAqueous-Micro lysis buffer. Lymphoprep gradient centrifugation was used to isolate peripheral blood mononuclear cells from both the blood samples and the leukocyte cones. Cell sorting used a BD FACSAria Fusion or BD FACSAria III sorter.

This clonotype counts as large (0.1 to 1%). There is no known antigen for this receptor. No base quality values were provided; no much bigger clone lies one nucleotide off. Library preparation used 5' RACE. TCRbeta was amplified in two rounds of PCR using Phusion High-Fidelity polymerase, and the primers added sample-specific barcodes. TCRbeta libraries were generated by template-switch cDNA synthesis with SMARTScribe reverse transcriptase and a TRBC-specific primer. The barcoded samples were pooled and then prepared using the NEBNext Ultra DNA Library Prep Kit for Illumina. Sequencing of libraries was performed on an Illumina MiSeq with the MiSeq reagent kit v2, 300 cycles. The authors processed their data as follows. Jemultiplexer was used to demultiplex reads by barcode, and MiTCR with default parameters handled the alignment. VDJtools removed non-functional sequences, and clonotypes were defined by amino acid sequence, with clonotype frequencies based on assigned sequence reads. The clonal space homeostasis analysis grouped clonotypes by frequency into over-represented (0.05-1), large, medium and small bins. TCRdb took the public reads, trimmed them with fastp at Q25, ran MiXCR for clone calling and kept in-frame beta chains. Identical CDR3 protein sequences are pooled into one entry, listed with their most common genes and DNA. The V and J calls shown here were made by TCRdb, not taken from the authors' results. Within this sample are 800 to 1,000 distinct CDR3 sequences, with around 20% of them counted one time only. Together, the top ten hold around 45% of the sample.

The sequence is built from TRBV5-1 and TRBJ2-5; a tentative D call is TRBD2 (5 bases match). The specimen comprised MAIT cells from blood, sampled at the middle sampling point of the challenge study. This clonotype was sampled from a person aged 18 to 70 who was deliberately infected with Salmonella Paratyphi A in a paratyphoid fever challenge study. The CDR3 protein is CASSLSGEKTQYF. The bases read TGCGCCAGCAGCTTGTCCGGGGAAAAGACCCAGTACTTC.